These 24 T cell receptor beta chains were all obtained from the same sample, sequenced in a study of T cell clonality in common variable immunodeficiency. Assay used: immunoSEQ multiplex PCR; TCRdb lists only in-frame clones, some missing. The sample contains tens of thousands of clones, none of them singletons. Sequenced sample: peripheral blood mononuclear cells. All receptors derive from a person between 18 and 70 years old in good health.

This clone was recorded many times. The read halts 3 residues ahead of the CDR3 end, with the missing end drawn from the germline J gene. The gene calls are TRBV19 and TRBJ2-2; 7 positions match TRBD2. The length of the CDR3 is 15 residues. The V segment lost 2 bases and the J segment 7 bases; nucleotides outside the gene matches: 7. Germline assignment: CDR1 LNHDA and CDR2 SQIVND (reference sequence). The CDR3 bases that were read are TGTGCCAGTAGTATATTGTCTAGCGGCCGCGGGGAG. It yields the protein CASSILSSGRGE. The full CDR3 sequence reads CASSILSSGRGELFF. The full variable domain, in which reference TRBV19 and TRBJ2-2 provide the parts outside the CDR3, is DGGITQSPKYLFRKEGQNVTLSCEQNLNHDAMYWYRQDPGQGLRLIYYSQIVNDFQKGDIAEGYSVSREKKESFPLTVTSAQKNPTAFYLCASSILSSGRGELFFGEGSRLTVL.

This clone was seen ten or more times. The observed sequence ends 3 residues before the CDR3 terminus, with the missing tail filled in from the germline J gene. The V call is TRBV20-1, the J call TRBJ1-5; no reliable D call. The CDR3 has 15 residues. V was cut by 4 bases and J by 3 bases, with 16 bases left in between. Germline lookup yields CDR1 DFQATT and CDR2 SNEGSKA (reference sequence). The sequenced CDR3 bases are TGCAGTGCTACATCTCGGGTGACGGACAATCAGCCC. This gives the protein CSATSRVTDNQP. The complete CDR3 protein is CSATSRVTDNQPQHF.

This clone has at least ten counts. The read ends 3 residues shy of where the CDR3 ends; the end is completed using the germline J gene. The chain has TRBV30 and TRBJ2-5; 8 bases align to TRBD2. The CDR3 has 15 residues. Losses at the gene ends were 2 bases for V and 5 bases for J; bases not matched to a gene: 10. The germline V gene encodes CDR1 GTSNPN and CDR2 SVGIG (reference sequence). The CDR3 DNA, read in part, is TGTGCCTGGAGTCCCCGTAGCGGGGTGGGGGAGACC. It translates to CAWSPRSGVGET. The complete CDR3 protein is CAWSPRSGVGETQYF.

This clone was recorded at least ten times. The CDR3 end falls 3 residues outside the read, so it is completed with the germline J gene. The rearrangement links TRBV20-1 to TRBJ1-4; 9 bases match TRBD1. Germline V gives CDR1 DFQATT, CDR2 SNEGSKA (reference sequence). This CDR3 region has 13 residues. Trimming cost V 6 bases and J 6 bases; bases outside gene matches: 5. The CDR3 DNA, read in part, is TGCAGTGCATTCCGGGACAGGGATGAAAAA. It is translated as CSAFRDRDEK. The entire CDR3 reads CSAFRDRDEKLFF.

This clone was seen many times. With the read ending 3 residues before the CDR3 end, the germline J gene is used to fill in that end. This sequence joins TRBV5-1 and TRBJ2-3; D not certain. This CDR3 has 14 amino acids. Germline CDR1 is SGHRS and CDR2 is YFSETQ. V dropped 1 base and J dropped 5 bases, with 11 bases sitting between them. CDR3 loop: CASSLSRTGDTQYF. CDR3 DNA, as far as it was read: TGCGCCAGCAGCTTGTCTAGAACGGGAGATACG.

This clone appeared many times. Read data end 3 residues before the CDR3 end; the end is taken from the germline J gene. The sample holds other DNA sequences that translate to the same CDR3. The genes are TRBV5-1 and TRBJ1-6; 9 nucleotides line up with TRBD1. The CDR3 runs to 15 residues. V trimming: 2 bases; J trimming: 9 bases; junction bases outside the gene matches: 6. CDR1 SGHRS and CDR2 YFSETQ come from the germline V gene. The DNA read from the CDR3 is TGCGCCAGCAGCTTAGGGGACAGGGATTTTTCACCC. The encoded protein is CASSLGDRDFSP. In full, the CDR3 is CASSLGDRDFSPLHF.

This clone was found many times. One end of the junction does not line up with germline, which may come from a read error. The read finishes 3 residues shy of the CDR3 end, and the germline J gene is used to complete it. This sequence joins TRBV10-3 and TRBJ2-5; a possible D gene is TRBD2 (5 bases). Per the germline V gene, CDR1 is ENHRY and CDR2 is SYGVKD. This CDR3 is built from 13 residues. The CDR3 here is CAINEGREETQYF. CDR3 bases read: TGTGCCATCAATGAGGGCAGAGAAGAGACC.

This clone was seen ten or more times. The CDR3 is cut off 3 residues early in the read; its end comes from the germline J gene. The chain has TRBV5-4 and TRBJ2-7; TRBD1 is a possible D gene (6 bases). The ends were cut back, 2 bases at V and 6 bases at J, with 9 bases in the middle. The CDR3 sequence is 12 residues long. The germline gives CDR1 SGHNT, CDR2 YYREEE (reference sequence). The CDR3 is CASSLQGSEQYF. The CDR3 DNA, read in part, is TGTGCCAGCAGCTTACAGGGAAGCGAG.

This clone ranks as large. The CDR3 goes on 3 residues after the read ends, and that part is filled in from the germline J gene. The same CDR3 can be traced to other DNA sequences in this sample. This chain connects TRBV10-2 to TRBJ2-7, with TRBD1 matching over 7 bases. The CDR3 runs to 13 residues. V trimming: 6 bases; J trimming: 4 bases; junction bases outside the gene matches: 6. Per the germline V gene, CDR1 is WSHSY and CDR2 is SAAADI. Here the CDR3 reads CASREGGGYEQYF. CDR3 DNA, as far as it was read: TGCGCCAGCAGAGAAGGGGGCGGATACGAG.

This clone was counted many times. The CDR3 is cut off 3 residues early in the read; its end comes from the germline J gene. The chain is built from TRBV20-1 and TRBJ1-2; the D gene is possibly TRBD1 (6 bases). The CDR3 runs 15 residues. From germline, CDR1 is DFQATT and CDR2 SNEGSKA (reference sequence). CDR3: CSARIRQAQWAGYTF. Incomplete CDR3 DNA: TGCAGTGCTAGGATTAGACAGGCACAATGGGCGGGC.

This clone came up many times. The read ends 3 residues early relative to the CDR3; the germline J gene fills the gap. V and J are TRBV29-1 and TRBJ2-7, with unresolved D. The germline gives CDR1 SQVTM, CDR2 ANQGSEA. There are 13 residues in the CDR3. V dropped 6 bases and J dropped 2 bases, with 14 bases sitting between them. CDR3: CSVKVSSAYEQYF. The CDR3 bases that were read are TGCAGCGTAAAAGTGTCTAGTGCCTACGAG.

Remarks on this clone: The read halts 3 residues ahead of the CDR3 end, with the missing end drawn from the germline J gene. The J gene is TRBJ1-3, the V gene TRBV10-2; D remains ambiguous. V was pared by 7 bases and J by 2 bases, with 15 bases between. Looked up from germline, CDR1 is WSHSY and CDR2 is SAAADI. This CDR3 contains 15 residues. Partial CDR3 DNA: TGCGCCAGCATCGACTCGTATAATCCTGGAAACACC. Its translation: CASIDSYNPGNT. The complete CDR3 sequence is CASIDSYNPGNTIYF.

This clone was picked up many times. The read terminates 3 residues ahead of where the CDR3 ends, so the germline J gene completes it. This chain joins TRBV20-1 and TRBJ2-5; 9 bases map to TRBD2. V lost 3 bases to trimming and J lost 5 bases; unmatched junction nucleotides: 10. Germline loops: CDR1 DFQATT, CDR2 SNEGSKA (reference sequence). The CDR3 covers 15 residues. CDR3 amino acids: CSARPYSGRVETQYF. CDR3 bases read: TGCAGTGCTAGGCCCTATAGCGGGAGAGTGGAGACC.

The sample holds many counts of this clone. The read terminates 3 residues ahead of where the CDR3 ends, so the germline J gene completes it. The J gene is TRBJ2-7, the V gene TRBV7-8; maybe TRBD1 (5 bases). The V gene's germline CDR1 is SGHVS and CDR2 FQNEAQ. This CDR3 is built from 14 residues. The ends were cut back, 1 base at V and 1 base at J, with 8 bases in the middle. The CDR3 bases that were read are TGTGCCAGCAGCTTAGGCCCAGGGTCCTACGAG. It encodes CASSLGPGSYE. The complete CDR3 sequence is CASSLGPGSYEQYF.

This clone has ten or more counts. The read comes to an end 3 residues before the CDR3 does, leaving the germline J gene to fill in the end. V is TRBV20-1 and J is TRBJ1-2, with D possibly TRBD1 on 5 matching bases. V lost 0 bases to trimming and J lost 6 bases, with 17 bases between them. The V gene's germline CDR1 is DFQATT and CDR2 SNEGSKA (reference sequence). This CDR3 contains 15 residues. The DNA read from the CDR3 is TGCAGTGCTAGAGATAGGAAGGGAGGGGTGAATGGC. Translation: CSARDRKGGVNG. The whole CDR3 reads CSARDRKGGVNGYTF.

In this sample, this clone turned up many times. The missing CDR3 end, 3 residues past where the read stops, is filled in from the germline J gene. The rearrangement links TRBV30 to TRBJ1-1; D is unresolved. There are 11 residues in the CDR3. From germline, CDR1 is GTSNPN and CDR2 SVGIG (reference sequence). Trimming pared 5 bases from V and 7 bases from J, leaving 11 bases between. The sequenced CDR3 bases are TGTGCCTGGGGGTCCGGACTTGAA. Amino acids: CAWGSGLE. The CDR3 in its entirety is CAWGSGLEAFF.

This clone was counted ten times or more. The read gets to within 3 residues of the CDR3 end, and the germline J gene fills in the rest. The rearrangement uses TRBV3-1 (or the pseudogene TRBV3-2) and TRBJ2-3; maybe TRBD2 (5 bases). The V gene lost 4 bases and the J gene lost 0 bases, with 14 bases spanning the gap. Germline V gene lookup returns CDR1 LGHDT and CDR2 YNNKEL (reference sequence). This CDR3 has 16 residues. The CDR3 DNA, read in part, is TGTGCCAGCAGCCTGCGAAGCGGAACTAGCACAGATACG. Encoded protein: CASSLRSGTSTDT. The CDR3 in full is CASSLRSGTSTDTQYF.

This clone was counted ten times or more. The read ends 3 residues shy of where the CDR3 ends; the end is completed using the germline J gene. The V gene is TRBV20-1, the J gene TRBJ2-3; 8 nucleotides match TRBD2. Germline values: CDR1 DFQATT, CDR2 SNEGSKA (reference sequence). The CDR3 loop spans 16 amino acids. After removal of 6 bases from V and 3 bases from J, the junction contained 14 bases not matched to a gene. Incomplete CDR3 DNA: TGCAGTGCAACTACCCTAAAGCGGGGGCTAACAGATACG. Its translation is CSATTLKRGLTDT. The entire CDR3 reads CSATTLKRGLTDTQYF.

This clone has ten or more counts. The missing CDR3 end, 3 residues past where the read stops, is filled in from the germline J gene. The chain links TRBV13 to TRBJ1-1; D is uncertain. V lost 5 bases and J lost 1, with 14 bases in between. Germline CDR1 reads PRHDT; CDR2 reads FYEKMQ (reference sequence). This CDR3 is built from 15 residues. The CDR3 reads CASSPVESGNTEAFF. CDR3 DNA (partial): TGTGCCAGCAGCCCTGTGGAATCAGGGAACACTGAA.

Many counts were recorded for this clone. From the germline J gene comes the end of the CDR3, since the read stops 3 residues before it. The rearrangement uses TRBV30 and TRBJ2-6; the D is unclear. The CDR3 covers 15 residues. The V gene's germline CDR1 is GTSNPN and CDR2 SVGIG (reference sequence). V lost 2 bases and J 0 bases, leaving 8 bases between the germline ends. The CDR3 bases that were read are TGTGCCTGGAGTACAGATCACTCTGGGGCCAACGTC. Its protein is CAWSTDHSGANV. The complete CDR3 protein is CAWSTDHSGANVLTF.

This clone was picked up many times. The CDR3 is cut off 3 residues early in the read; its end comes from the germline J gene. The chain recombines TRBV19 with TRBJ1-2, with D unclear. The CDR3 consists of 14 residues. V lost 5 bases, J lost 4 bases, and 14 bases lay in between. Germline-derived CDR1 and CDR2 are LNHDA and SQIVND (reference sequence). The chain's CDR3 is CASSPRFRGYGYTF. The CDR3 bases that were read are TGTGCCAGTAGTCCGAGGTTTCGGGGCTATGGC.

This clone was picked up many times. Sequencing ends 3 residues short of the CDR3 end; the germline J gene provides the rest. The genes are TRBV5-1 and TRBJ2-5; 7 bases are shared with TRBD2. Trimming removed 5 bases from V and 5 bases from J; junction bases left unmatched: 9. The CDR3 is made up of 14 amino acids. Germline V gene sequence: CDR1 SGHRS, CDR2 YFSETQ. The part of the CDR3 DNA that was read is TGCGCCAGCAGACTCGGACTAGACGGCGAGACC. Its protein is CASRLGLDGET. The whole CDR3 region reads CASRLGLDGETQYF.

This clone was counted at least ten times. The read gets to within 3 residues of the CDR3 end, and the germline J gene fills in the rest. V is TRBV12-5 and J is TRBJ2-1, with 14 positions matching TRBD2. V lost 4 bases, J lost 3 bases, and 5 bases stayed unmatched. The CDR3 spans 17 residues. Germline V gene lookup returns CDR1 LGHNT and CDR2 FRNRAP. The sequenced part of the CDR3 DNA is TGTGCTAGTGGTTCCCGACTAGCGGGAGGGATCTACAATGAG. It encodes CASGSRLAGGIYNE. The entire CDR3 sequence reads CASGSRLAGGIYNEQFF.

This clone has at least ten counts. CDR3 DNA (partial): TGTGCCAGCAGCCGGGGGTTCTACAATGAG. Translating it yields CASSRGFYNE. The whole CDR3 reads CASSRGFYNEQFF. V gene TRBV7-6 combines with J gene TRBJ2-1, with a possible D match to TRBD2 (6 bases). Read coverage stops 3 residues before the CDR3 terminus; the germline J gene supplies the remainder. The germline V gene encodes CDR1 SGHVS and CDR2 FNYEAQ. This CDR3 comprises 13 residues. V was clipped by 5 bases and J by 3 bases, with 8 bases between them.